The 27 T cell receptor beta chains given below trace back to one sample, sequenced in a study of blood T cell repertoires in COVID-19. Sequencing was performed with immunoSEQ multiplex PCR; in TCRdb, only in-frame clones are kept and a portion is missing. The table shows about 220,000 clones, with about 88% occurring only once. Material for sequencing was peripheral blood. These receptors were collected from a man aged 35 to 55 with active or convalescent COVID-19.

The rearrangement joins TRBV5-4 to TRBJ2-5; D is possibly TRBD1 (8 bases). CDR1 and CDR2 from the germline V gene are SGHNT and YYREEE (reference sequence). The CDR3 contains 16 residues. V was shortened by 5 bases and J by 4 bases, with 21 bases between the two germline ends. DNA of the CDR3: TGTGCCAGCAGACCCCAGGGGGCCGGGGGGATAGAGACCCAGTACTTC. Protein: CASRPQGAGGIETQYF. Full variable domain (rest looked up from reference TRBV5-4 and TRBJ2-5): ETGVTQSPTHLIKTRGQQVTLRCSSQSGHNTVSWYQQALGQGPQFIFQYYREEENGRGNFPPRFSGLQFPNYSSELNVNALELDDSALYLCASRPQGAGGIETQYFGPGTRLLVL.

V and J are TRBV6-5 and TRBJ1-5, with D perhaps TRBD1 (5 bases). Trimming took 8 bases from V and 3 from J, leaving 17 bases between them. This CDR3 region has 15 residues. The V gene's germline CDR1 is MNHEY and CDR2 SVGAGI. The DNA for the CDR3 is TGTGCCAGCGGCCCCCCGGGGGGAAACAATCAGCCCCAGCATTTT. As protein: CASGPPGGNNQPQHF.

This chain connects TRBV6-5 to TRBJ2-2, with D possibly TRBD2 on 5 matching bases. CDR1 is MNHEY, CDR2 SVGAGI, per germline. Trimming shortened V by 5 bases and J by 6 bases, and 7 bases separated the two germline ends. CDR3 length: 12 residues. The CDR3 region is CASSHGAGELFF. Here the CDR3 DNA reads TGTGCCAGCAGTCACGGGGCCGGGGAGCTGTTTTTT.

The gene calls are TRBV2 and TRBJ1-4; the D gene is possibly TRBD1 (6 bases). Trimming removed 6 bases from V and 2 bases from J, with 10 bases in between. CDR3 length equals 14 residues. Germline CDR1 SNHLY, CDR2 FYNNEI. This chain's CDR3 is CASRQGSTNEKLFF. The CDR3 nucleotides are TGTGCCAGCAGACAGGGCTCGACTAATGAAAAACTGTTTTTT.

The table lists this clone with a few counts. The chain uses TRBV25-1 and TRBJ1-1; 11 bases map to TRBD1. This CDR3 has 17 residues. Losses at the gene ends were 6 bases for V and 3 bases for J; bases not matched to a gene: 12. Looked up from germline, CDR1 is MGHDK and CDR2 is SYGVNS. CDR3 region: CASSTGTGGPGDTEAFF. The CDR3 DNA reads TGTGCCAGCAGCACCGGGACAGGGGGACCAGGGGACACTGAAGCTTTCTTT.

This clone came up once. J is TRBJ2-1 and V is TRBV5-6; a weak D match, TRBD2 (5 bases). Trimming stripped 1 base from V and 3 bases from J, with 11 bases between. Per the germline V gene, CDR1 is SGHDT and CDR2 is YYEEEE. CDR3 length equals 15 residues. CDR3 amino acids: CASSLWRRNYNEQFF. The CDR3, as DNA: TGTGCCAGCAGCTTGTGGCGGAGGAACTACAATGAGCAGTTCTTC.

This chain connects TRBV2 to TRBJ1-1; 7 nucleotides line up with TRBD1. Per germline, CDR1 SNHLY and CDR2 FYNNEI. The CDR3 consists of 16 residues. Unmatched junction bases numbered 12, after V lost 4 bases and J lost 4 bases. In DNA form, the CDR3 reads TGTGCCAGCAGTGGGGCCACCGGGACAGTGGGCACTGAAGCTTTCTTT. Its protein product is CASSGATGTVGTEAFF.

This chain connects TRBV19 to TRBJ1-2, with D perhaps matching TRBD1 (6 bases). The CDR3 runs to 14 residues. V lost 10 bases and J 6 bases, leaving 21 bases between the germline ends. Germline assignment: CDR1 LNHDA and CDR2 SQIVND (reference sequence). Here the CDR3 reads CATRTAGVSNGYTF. The CDR3 coding sequence is TGTGCCACTAGGACAGCCGGAGTTTCTAATGGCTACACCTTC.

This chain connects TRBV29-1 to TRBJ1-2, with D perhaps TRBD1 (5 bases). This CDR3 has 14 amino acids. The V end lost 7 bases, the J end lost 3 bases, and 18 bases lay between the germline ends. From germline, CDR1 is SQVTM and CDR2 ANQGSEA. Here the CDR3 reads CSASPGISDYGYTF. In DNA form, the CDR3 reads TGCAGCGCGTCCCCAGGGATTAGTGACTATGGCTACACCTTC.

The chain joins TRBV30 to TRBJ1-5; 12 nucleotides line up with TRBD1. The CDR3 is 13 amino acids. CDR1 is GTSNPN, CDR2 SVGIG, per germline (reference sequence). V lost 5 bases, J lost 6 bases, and 2 bases stayed unmatched. The CDR3 loop reads CAWGTGGGQPQHF. CDR3 DNA sequence: TGTGCCTGGGGGACAGGGGGCGGTCAGCCCCAGCATTTT.

The J gene is TRBJ1-5, the V gene TRBV7-9; D is ambiguous. Germline-derived CDR1 and CDR2 are SEHNR and FQNEAQ (reference sequence). Deletions cut 5 bases from V and 2 bases from J, with 10 bases between. There are 14 residues in the CDR3. CDR3 sequence: CASSPSPGNQPQHF. CDR3 DNA sequence: TGTGCCAGCAGCCCCAGTCCAGGCAATCAGCCCCAGCATTTT.

The chain recombines TRBV7-8 with TRBJ2-7; TRBD1 agrees at 7 bases. This CDR3 is 15 amino acids long. Trimming removed 5 bases from V and 0 bases from J; junction bases left unmatched: 7. Germline V gene sequence: CDR1 SGHVS, CDR2 FQNEAQ. CDR3: CASSARQGLSYEQYF. The CDR3 coding sequence is TGTGCCAGCAGCGCCCGACAGGGTCTCTCCTACGAGCAGTACTTC. Complete variable domain (other parts from reference TRBV7-8 and TRBJ2-7): GAGVSQSPRYKVAKRGQDVALRCDPISGHVSLFWYQQALGQGPEFLTYFQNEAQLDKSGLPSDRFFAERPEGSVSTLKIQRTQQEDSAVYLCASSARQGLSYEQYFGPGTRLTVT.

This chain joins TRBV2 and TRBJ1-1; D call uncertain. The CDR3 has 13 amino acids. Germline V CDR1 and CDR2: SNHLY, FYNNEI. Trimming removed 6 bases at V and 5 bases at J, with 13 bases between. The CDR3 region is CASRSSGGTEAFF. CDR3 nucleotide sequence: TGTGCCAGCAGGTCTTCAGGAGGTACTGAAGCTTTCTTT.

The V and J genes are TRBV27 and TRBJ1-5; D is unresolved. The germline V and J ends were trimmed by 3 bases and 5 bases, with 11 bases remaining between them. The CDR3 has 14 amino acids. Germline V gene sequence: CDR1 MNHEY, CDR2 SMNVEV (reference sequence). Written as DNA, the CDR3 is TGTGCCAGCAGTTTTGGGCAGTACTATCAGCCCCAGCATTTT. This codes for CASSFGQYYQPQHF.

This sequence joins TRBV18 and TRBJ2-3; D might be TRBD1 (5 bases). The germline gives CDR1 KGHSH, CDR2 LQKENI. Trimming removed 0 bases at V and 7 bases at J, with 11 bases between. This CDR3 is 14 amino acids long. The CDR3: CASSPPIRTHTQYF. CDR3 nucleotides: TGTGCCAGCTCACCACCGATCCGGACACATACGCAGTATTTT.

The rearrangement links TRBV5-1 to TRBJ2-1; 7 bases are shared with TRBD1. Per germline, CDR1 SGHRS and CDR2 YFSETQ. With 4 bases clipped from V and 7 bases from J, the junction kept 11 bases outside the gene matches. The CDR3 runs to 15 residues. CDR3 DNA: TGCGCCAGCAGCCCTGACAGGGCAAGGTTGAATGAGCAGTTCTTC. Translated, it gives CASSPDRARLNEQFF.

The genes are TRBV28 and TRBJ1-6; D is uncertain. This CDR3 comprises 14 residues. Trimming stripped 3 bases from V and 6 bases from J, with 9 bases between. In germline, CDR1 is MDHEN, CDR2 SYDVKM. CDR3 loop: CASSFGRRNSPLHF. The DNA of the CDR3 is TGTGCCAGCAGTTTTGGGAGGCGTAATTCACCCCTCCACTTT.

The V and J genes are TRBV7-9 and TRBJ1-2; 9 nucleotides align to TRBD1. In germline, CDR1 is SEHNR, CDR2 FQNEAQ (reference sequence). The CDR3 is made up of 14 amino acids. V dropped 5 bases and J dropped 8; count of bases not matched to a gene: 9. The CDR3 coding sequence is TGTGCCAGCAGCCCTGGACAGGGGATGGAGGGCTACACCTTC. Its translation: CASSPGQGMEGYTF.

The J gene is TRBJ1-5, the V gene TRBV12-3 or TRBV12-4; D not certain. The CDR3 loop spans 13 amino acids. V dropped 2 bases and J dropped 4 bases, with 6 bases sitting between them. The CDR3 reads CASSLRENQPQHF. CDR3 nucleotides: TGTGCCAGCAGTTTAAGGGAGAATCAGCCCCAGCATTTT.

This chain connects TRBV5-1 to TRBJ2-1; 10 bases agree with TRBD2. The CDR3 has 14 amino acids. Trimming removed 5 bases from V and 2 bases from J; junction bases left unmatched: 1. Germline values: CDR1 SGHRS, CDR2 YFSETQ. The CDR3 DNA is TGCGCCAGCAGACTAGCGGGACCCTACAATGAGCAGTTCTTC. Translation: CASRLAGPYNEQFF.

In its sample, this clone was seen once. The genes are TRBV5-1 and TRBJ1-6, with TRBD1 as a possible D gene (5 bases). The CDR3 runs 13 residues. CDR1 and CDR2 (germline): SGHRS, YFSETQ. V was cut by 4 bases and J by 7 bases, with 9 bases left in between. CDR3 sequence (DNA): TGCGCCAGCAGCGCGGGGGGGAATTCACCCCTCCACTTT. Translated: CASSAGGNSPLHF.

This clone turned up a few times. The genes are TRBV7-2 and TRBJ2-1; D gene ambiguous. The CDR3 is made up of 13 amino acids. V was trimmed by 6 bases and J by 2 bases, leaving 8 bases between them. Germline values: CDR1 SGHTA, CDR2 FQGNSA. CDR3 nucleotides: TGTGCCAGCAGTTTCCCTACCTACAATGAGCAGTTCTTC. Translation gives CASSFPTYNEQFF.

This chain uses TRBV20-1 with TRBJ1-1; D call uncertain. With 3 bases removed from V and 4 bases from J, the gap between germline ends came to 6 bases. The CDR3 is made up of 11 amino acids. Germline V gene lookup returns CDR1 DFQATT and CDR2 SNEGSKA (reference sequence). Here the CDR3 reads CSASPFTEAFF. The CDR3 nucleotides read TGCAGTGCTAGCCCTTTCACTGAAGCTTTCTTT.

The chain has TRBV27 and TRBJ2-1, with 8 bases identical to TRBD2. The germline V gene has CDR1 MNHEY and CDR2 SMNVEV (reference sequence). This CDR3 comprises 13 residues. After removal of 5 bases from V and 6 bases from J, the junction contained 3 bases not matched to a gene. Here the CDR3 reads CASSVRGGNEQFF. In DNA form, the CDR3 reads TGTGCCAGCAGTGTCCGGGGGGGCAATGAGCAGTTCTTC.

As regards this clone: This sample includes further DNA sequences coding for the same CDR3. The V and J genes are TRBV20-1 and TRBJ1-1; D is unresolved. The CDR3 has 11 residues. V was cut by 3 bases and J by 2 bases, with 4 bases left in between. CDR1 is DFQATT, CDR2 SNEGSKA, per germline (reference sequence). CDR3 region: CSASINTEAFF. The CDR3 nucleotides are TGCAGTGCTAGCATTAACACTGAAGCTTTCTTT.

The chain links TRBV28 to TRBJ2-1; possibly TRBD1 for D (6 bases). Germline assignment: CDR1 MDHEN and CDR2 SYDVKM. The CDR3 length is 15 residues. V was shortened by 1 base and J by 5 bases, with 12 bases between the two germline ends. The CDR3 here is CASSLFLQGNNEQFF. Written as DNA, the CDR3 is TGTGCCAGCAGTTTATTTTTACAGGGTAACAATGAGCAGTTCTTC.

V and J are TRBV4-1 and TRBJ1-6; D is ambiguous. Germline V gene lookup returns CDR1 MGHRA and CDR2 YSYEKL. This CDR3 contains 13 residues. V lost 4 bases to trimming and J lost 8 bases, with 9 bases between them. The CDR3 nucleotides read TGCGCCAGCAGCCCGACGGCGGATTCACCCCTCCACTTT. Translation: CASSPTADSPLHF.